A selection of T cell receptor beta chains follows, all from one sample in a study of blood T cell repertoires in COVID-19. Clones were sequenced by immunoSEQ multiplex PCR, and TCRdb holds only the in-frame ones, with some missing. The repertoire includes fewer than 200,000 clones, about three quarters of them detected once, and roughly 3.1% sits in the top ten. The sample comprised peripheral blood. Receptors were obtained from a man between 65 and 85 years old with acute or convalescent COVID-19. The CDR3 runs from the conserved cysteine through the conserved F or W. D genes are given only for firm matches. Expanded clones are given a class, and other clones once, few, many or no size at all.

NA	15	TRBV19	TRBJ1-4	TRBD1	CASNDWDRGNEKLFF	TGTGCCAGTAATGATTGGGACAGGGGAAATGAAAAACTGTTTTTT
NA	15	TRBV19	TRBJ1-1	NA	CASSIGGGLDTEAFF	TGTGCCAGTAGTATCGGAGGTGGGTTGGACACTGAAGCTTTCTTT
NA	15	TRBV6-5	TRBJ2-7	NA	CASSYDIGRGNEQYF	TGTGCCAGCAGTTACGACATAGGTAGGGGGAACGAGCAGTACTTC
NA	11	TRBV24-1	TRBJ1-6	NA	CATSDFTPLHF	TGTGCCACCAGTGATTTCACACCCCTCCACTTT
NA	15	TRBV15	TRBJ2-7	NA	CATSRVSDSIYEQYF	TGTGCCACCAGCAGAGTCTCGGACAGTATCTACGAGCAGTACTTC
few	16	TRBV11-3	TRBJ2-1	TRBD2	CASSPPTSGENDEQFF	TGTGCCAGCAGCCCGCCGACTAGCGGGGAGAACGATGAGCAGTTCTTC
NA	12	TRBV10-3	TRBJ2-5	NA	CAISEGGETQYF	TGTGCCATCAGTGAAGGCGGAGAGACCCAGTACTTC
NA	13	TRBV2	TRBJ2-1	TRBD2	CASIRTSGGKQFF	TGTGCCAGCATCAGGACTAGCGGGGGGAAGCAGTTCTTC
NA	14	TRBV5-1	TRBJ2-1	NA	CASSPGSSYNEQFF	TGCGCCAGCAGCCCGGGGAGCTCCTACAATGAGCAGTTCTTC
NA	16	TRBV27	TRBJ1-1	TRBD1	CASSPPRGGGRTEAFF	TGTGCCAGCAGTCCACCCAGAGGAGGGGGCAGGACTGAAGCTTTCTTT
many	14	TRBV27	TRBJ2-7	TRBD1	CASSLIQGAYEQYF	TGTGCCAGCAGTTTGATACAGGGGGCCTACGAGCAGTACTTC
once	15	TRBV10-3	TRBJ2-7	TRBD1	CAISPGQGNFYEQYF	TGTGCCATCAGCCCGGGACAGGGCAATTTCTACGAGCAGTACTTC
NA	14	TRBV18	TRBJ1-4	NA	CASSPRREAEKLFF	TGTGCCAGCTCACCTCGAAGGGAGGCGGAAAAACTGTTTTTT
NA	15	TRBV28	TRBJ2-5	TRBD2	CASSEPGGVKETQYF	TGTGCCAGCAGCGAACCGGGGGGGGTTAAAGAGACCCAGTACTTC
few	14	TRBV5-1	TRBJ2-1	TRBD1	CASSQGTEKNEQFF	TGCGCCAGCAGCCAAGGGACAGAGAAAAATGAGCAGTTCTTC
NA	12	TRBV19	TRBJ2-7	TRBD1	CATRGSSYEQYF	TGTGCCACCAGGGGGAGTTCCTACGAGCAGTACTTC
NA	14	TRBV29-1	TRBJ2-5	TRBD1	CSAYRTGLQVTQYF	TGCAGCGCATATCGGACAGGGCTTCAAGTGACCCAGTACTTC
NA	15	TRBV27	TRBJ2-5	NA	CASSLSWASRETQYF	TGTGCCAGCAGTTTATCCTGGGCTAGCCGGGAGACCCAGTACTTC